Listed here are 21 T cell receptor beta chains from one sample, sequenced in a study of low-dose radiotherapy and immunotherapy resistance in tumors. The time point was: after trial treatment. Treatment defined: LDRT plus nivolumab, ipilimumab, low-dose cyclophosphamide and aspirin (RACIN trial). cDNA synthesis used a TRAV/TRBV-specific primer set for both chains. The TCRs were subjected to amplification over approximately 20 PCR cycles employing a constant-region primer in conjunction with a V-primer adapter. One entry per CDR3 protein, called by TCRdb with MiXCR from the reads. The data contain around 60,000 distinct CDR3 sequences, approximately 22% of them singletons. Sequencing used PBMCs, obtained after low-dose radiotherapy plus immunotherapy. Receptors were obtained from a male donor with prostate cancer.

With respect to this clonotype: This likely traces to a read error, being one base from a far larger clone. CDR3 DNA sequence: TGTGCCAGCAGCCGAGACCCTAGTTTCGAGCAGTTCTTC. Translated: CASSRDPSFEQFF. The chain carries TRBV3-1 and TRBJ2-1; D is unclear. Germline V gives CDR1 LGHDT, CDR2 YNNKEL (reference sequence). This CDR3 has 13 residues. V was shortened by 4 bases and J by 10 bases, with 14 bases between the two germline ends.

This clonotype was seen only once. Since a far larger clone is one base different, this is likely a read error. The J gene is TRBJ2-1, the V gene TRBV12-3 or TRBV12-4; possible D gene TRBD1, 5 bases. The V end lost 5 bases, the J end lost 10 bases, and 18 bases lay between the germline ends. The CDR3 covers 14 residues. DNA for the CDR3: TGTGCCAGCAGTGTTCCTACAGGAACCTACGAGCAGTTCTTC. This translates into CASSVPTGTYEQFF.

This clonotype has more than one count but fewer than ten. This is likely an artifact of a read error, given a far larger clone one base away. This sequence joins TRBV6-1 and TRBJ2-5; no reliable D call. The CDR3 contains 11 residues. The V gene's germline CDR1 is MNHNS and CDR2 SASEGT. Trimming shortened V by 5 bases and J by 4 bases, and 5 bases separated the two germline ends. CDR3 coding DNA: TGTGCCAGCAGTTATTTAGAGACCCAGTACTTC. It yields the protein CASSYLETQYF.

This clonotype was seen only a few times. This sequence joins TRBV27 and TRBJ2-7; TRBD1 agrees at 7 bases. The germline V gene has CDR1 MNHEY and CDR2 SMNVEV (reference sequence). V was clipped by 6 bases and J by 1 base; unmatched bases: 3. The CDR3 covers 13 residues. This CDR3 is CASSPGQSYEQYF. The CDR3 DNA sequence: TGTGCCAGCAGCCCGGGACAGTCCTACGAGCAGTACTTC.

This clonotype was observed many times. CDR3 region: CASRLPTGGNTEAFF. CDR3 DNA sequence: TGTGCCAGCAGACTCCCTACAGGGGGAAACACTGAAGCTTTCTTT. This chain connects TRBV28 to TRBJ1-1, with 8 bases that match TRBD1. CDR1 MDHEN and CDR2 SYDVKM come from the germline V gene. The CDR3 totals 15 residues. The trim removed 6 bases at V and 2 bases at J, leaving 8 bases unmatched.

Ten or more counts support this clonotype. The chain is built from TRBV9 and TRBJ1-1; D ambiguous. Germline CDR1 SGDLS, CDR2 YYNGEE. V shed 3 bases and J shed 1 base, with 10 bases lying between them. This CDR3 region has 14 residues. CDR3 amino acids: CASSATQKNTEAFF. The CDR3 DNA sequence: TGTGCCAGCAGCGCGACCCAAAAGAACACTGAAGCTTTCTTT.

This clonotype was picked up many times. CDR3 residues: CSGRGGGRSYNEQFF. In nucleotides, the CDR3 is TGCAGCGGGCGGGGGGGGGGGCGCTCCTACAATGAGCAGTTCTTC. The rearrangement links TRBV29-1 to TRBJ2-1; 9 bases align to TRBD2. Germline loops: CDR1 SQVTM, CDR2 ANQGSEA. With 7 bases clipped from V and 0 bases from J, the junction kept 7 bases outside the gene matches. This CDR3 has 15 residues.

The chain joins TRBV23-1 to TRBJ2-7, with D tentatively TRBD1 (6 bases). TRBV23-1 is designated an ORF whose function remains uncertain. The CDR3 sequence is 14 residues long. The V end lost 0 bases, the J end lost 3 bases, and 9 bases lay between the germline ends. The CDR3 spells CASSQSKGDYEQYF. The CDR3 DNA follows: TGCGCCAGCAGTCAATCGAAGGGGGACTACGAGCAGTACTTC.

Of note for this clonotype: A far more abundant clone sits one base away, making this likely a read error. The rearrangement uses TRBV11-2 and TRBJ2-1, with a tentative D call TRBD1 (6 bases). V dropped 5 bases and J dropped 10 bases, with 15 bases sitting between them. Per germline, CDR1 SGHAT and CDR2 FQNNGV. CDR3 length: 13 amino acids. The CDR3 DNA reads as TGTGCCAGCAGCCCACAGGCCAGGGGCGAGCAGTTCTTC. The encoded protein is CASSPQARGEQFF.

This clonotype was seen many times. The J gene is TRBJ2-3, the V gene TRBV30; 11 bases fit TRBD2. Trimming took 2 bases from V and 4 from J; bases not matched to a gene: 8. The germline CDR1 and CDR2 sequences are GTSNPN and SVGIG (reference sequence). The CDR3 spans 16 residues. DNA of the CDR3: TGTGCCTGGAGTTACCCGACTAGCGGGAAATCAGATACGCAGTATTTT. This gives the protein CAWSYPTSGKSDTQYF.

This clonotype has ten or more counts. The rearrangement links TRBV28 to TRBJ2-7; 10 nucleotides align to TRBD2. Germline V CDR1 and CDR2: MDHEN, SYDVKM. The ends lost 3 bases at V and 5 bases at J; junction bases unmatched: 10. The CDR3 is 16 residues long. For the CDR3, the DNA is TGTGCCAGCAGTTTGACCCTAGGACTAGCGGTTAACGAGCAGTACTTC. Translated: CASSLTLGLAVNEQYF.

The chain recombines TRBV7-2 with TRBJ1-1, with TRBD1 matching over 10 bases. With V trimmed by 1 base and J by 5 bases, 4 bases remained unmatched. CDR1 is SGHTA, CDR2 FQGNSA, per germline. The CDR3 spans 15 residues. DNA for the CDR3: TGTGCCAGCAGCTTAGTAGGGGACAGGGGAACTGAAGCTTTCTTT. Its translation: CASSLVGDRGTEAFF.

The table lists this clonotype with a few counts. CDR3 bases: TGTGCCAGCAGTTATTCCGGGAACGAGCAGTACTTC. This encodes CASSYSGNEQYF. The chain uses TRBV27 and TRBJ2-7, with D possibly being TRBD2 (5 bases). Germline V gives CDR1 MNHEY, CDR2 SMNVEV (reference sequence). This CDR3 comprises 12 residues. The V end was cut by 4 bases, the J end by 5 bases, with 9 bases between.

Many counts were recorded for this clonotype. One end of the junction is discordant with germline, which a read error may explain. This chain joins TRBV5-1 and TRBJ2-7, with 10 bases matching TRBD1. Germline CDR1 SGHRS, CDR2 YFSETQ. The CDR3 sequence is 17 residues long. The CDR3 reads CASSFTATGGQAYEQYF. The CDR3 DNA follows: TGTGCCAGCAGCTTTACAGCGACAGGGGGCCAGGCCTACGAGCAGTACTTC.

This clonotype was seen at least ten times. This chain links TRBV2 with TRBJ1-4; no clear D gene. The CDR3 consists of 12 residues. In germline, CDR1 is SNHLY, CDR2 FYNNEI. The ends were cut back, 6 bases at V and 2 bases at J, with 4 bases in the middle. CDR3 sequence (DNA): TGTGCCAGCAGGTCCACTAATGAAAAACTGTTTTTT. This encodes CASRSTNEKLFF.

This rearrangement joins TRBV30 to TRBJ1-6; D is unclear. Trimming pared 2 bases from V and 8 bases from J, leaving 10 bases between. Germline CDR1 reads GTSNPN; CDR2 reads SVGIG (reference sequence). CDR3 length: 13 residues. CDR3 sequence: CAWSFSGYSPLHF. The CDR3 DNA reads TGTGCCTGGAGTTTTTCGGGATATTCACCCCTCCACTTT.

This rearrangement joins TRBV6-2 or TRBV6-3 to TRBJ1-3; a weak D match, TRBD1 (6 bases). Trimming cost V 11 bases and J 7 bases, with 21 bases left between them. This CDR3 region has 14 residues. The germline CDR1 and CDR2 sequences are MNHEY and SVGEGT. The CDR3 coding sequence is TGTGCCGGACACAGGGTCACTCGGGAGAACACCATATATTTT. Its translation is CAGHRVTRENTIYF.

This clonotype was seen ten or more times. The chain combines TRBV11-2 with TRBJ2-2; 8 bases are a match to TRBD2. V trimming: 1 base; J trimming: 1 base; junction bases outside the gene matches: 5. The germline V gene encodes CDR1 SGHAT and CDR2 FQNNGV. There are 17 residues in the CDR3. In nucleotides, the CDR3 is TGTGCCAGCAGCTTAGGTCTAGCGGGTATGAACACCGGGGAGCTGTTTTTT. It codes for CASSLGLAGMNTGELFF.

This clonotype has more than one count but fewer than ten. The likely explanation is a read error, given a far larger clone one base away. This chain links TRBV5-1 with TRBJ2-7; either TRBD1 or TRBD2 may fit D (5 bases each). The CDR3 is made up of 14 amino acids. V dropped 3 bases and J dropped 7 bases, with 17 bases sitting between them. The germline V gene encodes CDR1 SGHRS and CDR2 YFSETQ. CDR3 region: CASSSSLGVAEQYF. The CDR3 DNA sequence: TGCGCCAGCAGCTCGTCCCTGGGGGTGGCTGAGCAGTACTTC.

This clonotype was counted a few times. The conserved phenylalanine or tryptophan is not found at the CDR3 terminus, so this likely reflects a read error. J is TRBJ1-1 and V is TRBV9; a weak D match, TRBD1 (5 bases). Germline loops: CDR1 SGDLS, CDR2 YYNGEE. The CDR3 length is 15 residues. Trimming took off 0 bases at V and 5 bases at J, with 14 bases between the two ends. The CDR3 here is CASSVGYGGLTEAFL. The DNA of the CDR3 is TGTGCCAGCAGCGTAGGGTACGGGGGACTAACTGAAGCTTTCCTT.

This clonotype showed up many times. The V call is TRBV6-2 or TRBV6-3, the J call TRBJ2-4; D is uncertain. CDR1 is MNHEY and CDR2 is SVGEGT in the germline V gene. CDR3 length: 12 residues. V gave up 8 bases and J gave up 2 bases, with 7 bases separating them. CDR3 loop: CASGEPKNIQYF. The CDR3 DNA sequence: TGTGCCAGCGGAGAACCCAAAAACATTCAGTACTTC.